One sample yielded the 7 T cell receptor beta chains listed below, sequenced in a study of vaccination and CD4 T cells after COVID-19. With the Oncomine TCR Beta short-read assay, DNA from cultured CD4+ T cells was sequenced. Using its own MiXCR run on the PCR reads, TCRdb lists one record per CDR3 protein. The sample consists of more than 10,000 distinct CDR3 sequences, 35% to 50% of them appearing once. For these TCRs, the target antigens are not known. Sample treatment: roughly 10-day PBMC culture with coronavirus spike peptide pools or control peptides (ViraFEST assay). The specimen sequenced was CD4+ T cells from blood, cultured in vitro. These receptors were obtained from a human donor who had recovered from COVID-19.

This clonotype was found a few times. The V and J genes are TRBV30 and TRBJ2-6, with 9 positions matching TRBD1. V shed 5 bases, J shed 2 bases, and the junction held 7 bases outside the gene matches. There are 16 residues in the CDR3. Germline CDR1 GTSNPN, CDR2 SVGIG (reference sequence). The CDR3 reads CAWYRQGVTGANVLTF. CDR3 nucleotides: TGTGCCTGGTACAGACAGGGGGTGACTGGGGCCAACGTCCTGACTTTC. The full variable domain, its missing parts supplied by reference TRBV30 and TRBJ2-6, is SQTIHQWPATLVQPVGSPLSLECTVEGTSNPNLYWYRQAAGRGLQLLFYSVGIGQISSEVPQNLSASRPQDRQFILSSKKLLLSDSGFYLCAWYRQGVTGANVLTFGAGSRLTVL.

V and J are TRBV20-1 and TRBJ2-1, with TRBD1 matching over 9 bases. Looked up from germline, CDR1 is DFQATT and CDR2 is SNEGSKA (reference sequence). The CDR3 contains 14 residues. The CDR3, as DNA: TGCAGGGCCGGGACAGGGAGCTCCTACAATGAGCAGTTCTTC. Protein product: CRAGTGSSYNEQFF.

This sequence joins TRBV20-1 and TRBJ2-3, with D possibly matching TRBD2 (5 bases). The CDR3 totals 15 residues. With 4 bases removed from V and 0 bases from J, the gap between germline ends came to 14 bases. Germline CDR1 DFQATT, CDR2 SNEGSKA (reference sequence). DNA of the CDR3: TGCAGTGCTATAATAGCGCAAGGTAGCACAGATACGCAGTATTTT. Its protein is CSAIIAQGSTDTQYF.

A few counts support this clonotype. The chain employs TRBV6-1 and TRBJ2-7; D is uncertain. There are 14 residues in the CDR3. Germline V lookup: CDR1 MNHNS, CDR2 SASEGT. V dropped 6 bases and J dropped 1 base, with 13 bases sitting between them. The CDR3 sequence is CASSKDRISYEQYF. CDR3 coding DNA: TGTGCCAGCAGCAAAGACCGTATTTCCTACGAGCAGTACTTC.

This clonotype was seen more than once but under ten times. This chain uses TRBV27 with TRBJ2-3, with no clear D. V lost 2 bases, J lost 7 bases, and 10 bases lay in between. CDR1 is MNHEY, CDR2 SMNVEV, per germline (reference sequence). This CDR3 region has 13 residues. CDR3 protein: CASSLRESNTQYF. As DNA, the CDR3 is TGTGCCAGCAGTTTACGTGAGTCGAATACGCAGTATTTT.

This clonotype appeared a few times. This chain uses TRBV24-1 with TRBJ1-2; D is unclear. Trimming left V 4 bases short and J 8 bases short, with 16 bases between. Per germline, CDR1 KGHDR and CDR2 SFDVKD. CDR3 size: 14 residues. The CDR3: CATSDRATGWGYTF. In DNA form, the CDR3 reads TGTGCCACCAGTGACCGGGCCACCGGTTGGGGCTACACCTTC.

The rearrangement joins TRBV5-4 to TRBJ1-1, with D unresolved. This CDR3 comprises 14 residues. The germline V and J ends were trimmed by 0 bases and 4 bases, with 10 bases remaining between them. CDR1 and CDR2 (germline): SGHNT, YYREEE (reference sequence). Here the CDR3 DNA reads TGTGCCAGCAGCTTGGGATCAGGTGGCACTGAAGCTTTCTTT. This encodes CASSLGSGGTEAFF.